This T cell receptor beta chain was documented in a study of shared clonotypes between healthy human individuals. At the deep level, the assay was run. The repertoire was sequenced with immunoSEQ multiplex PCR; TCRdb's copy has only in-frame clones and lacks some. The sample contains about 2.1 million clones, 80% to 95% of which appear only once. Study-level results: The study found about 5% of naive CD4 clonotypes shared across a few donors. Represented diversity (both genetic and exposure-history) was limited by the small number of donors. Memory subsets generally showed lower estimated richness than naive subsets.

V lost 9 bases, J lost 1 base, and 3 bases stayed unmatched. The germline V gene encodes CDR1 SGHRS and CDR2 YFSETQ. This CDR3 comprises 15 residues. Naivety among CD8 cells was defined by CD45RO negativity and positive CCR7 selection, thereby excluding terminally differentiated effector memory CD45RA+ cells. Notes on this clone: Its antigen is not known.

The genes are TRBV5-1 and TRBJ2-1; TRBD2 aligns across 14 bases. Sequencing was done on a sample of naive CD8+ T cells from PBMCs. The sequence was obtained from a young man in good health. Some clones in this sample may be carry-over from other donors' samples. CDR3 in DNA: TGCGCCACCCGGACTAGCGGGAGGTCCTACAATGAGCAGTTCTTC. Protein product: CATRTSGRSYNEQFF.